This TCR beta chain was documented in a study of Graves' ophthalmopathy and Graves' hyperthyroidism. RNA transcripts provided the template for amplifying TCR beta CDR3 regions. An initial RT-PCR round employing HTBI primers preceded a second-round multiplex PCR. Via MiXCR, TCRdb re-called the multiplex PCR reads, giving one row per CDR3 protein. The sample has about 370,000 distinct CDR3 sequences, about 17% seen once; the top ten hold about 1.4%. V gave up 2 bases and J gave up 8 bases, with 15 bases separating them. The CDR3 has 14 residues. Note on this clonotype: Its antigen is still unknown.

Study-wide results and limits: Most thyroid-expanded clonotypes exceeding 0.001 frequency were also found in blood. For predicting ophthalmopathy progression, the model had around 64% sensitivity and under 85% specificity.

Moderately to severely active ophthalmopathy under 3 months, CAS at least 3, NOSPECS at least 4. Certain patients, namely those with other autoimmune diseases, uncontrolled infections, pregnancy or lactation, were excluded. The rearrangement joins TRBV12-3 or TRBV12-4 to TRBJ1-2; possible D gene TRBD1, 5 bases. Material: peripheral blood. This TCR derives from a woman between 18 and 30 years old with Graves' ophthalmopathy. CDR3 coding DNA: TGTGCCAGCAGTTTACGGGCGGTCGGGGCAGGCTACACCTTC. The encoded protein is CASSLRAVGAGYTF.